This T cell receptor (beta chain) appears in the sequencing data of a study of CD8+ T cells in alopecia areata. Isolated RNA was reverse transcribed into cDNA used as the sequencing template. Profiling relied on immunoSEQ multiplex PCR, and the TCRdb table lists in-frame clones only, not all of them. The sample holds some 170,000 clones, about 61% seen once. V was pared by 4 bases and J by 4 bases, with 5 bases of the junction left unmatched. Per germline, CDR1 MGHRA and CDR2 YSYEKL. CDR3 size: 14 residues. Study-wide points: Scalp clonality and expanded CD8+ clones among the top 100 were significantly decreased by tofacitinib.

Treatment reported: oral pan-JAK inhibitor, 5-10 mg twice daily. Note on this clone: Its target is unknown.

Sequencing was performed on CD4+ T cells sorted from blood, taken at approximately week 55, from a patient treated with tofacitinib. This clonotype was sampled from a human donor with alopecia areata. The V call is TRBV4-1, the J call TRBJ2-7, with 9 bases lining up with TRBD1. The CDR3 spells CASSPTGTGYEQYF. CDR3 DNA: TGCGCCAGCAGCCCGACCGGGACAGGGTACGAGCAGTACTTC.